This T cell receptor beta chain is from a study of CD8+ T cells in alopecia areata. Broader study findings: Normal scalp had lower clonality than lesional scalp, with alopecia totalis/universalis lesions showing this most strongly.

Treatment noted: oral pan-JAK inhibitor, 5-10 mg twice daily. RNA was isolated and reverse transcribed to cDNA, the sequencing template. The repertoire was sequenced with immunoSEQ multiplex PCR; TCRdb's copy has only in-frame clones and lacks some. The sample yields about 120,000 clones, around 53% seen once. Germline assignment: CDR1 MNHEY and CDR2 SVGAGI. There are 15 residues in the CDR3. V gave up 5 bases and J gave up 0 bases, with 10 bases separating them. Remarks on this clone: Its antigen remains unknown.

The TCR originated in a human donor with alopecia areata. This chain uses TRBV6-5 with TRBJ2-2; perhaps TRBD1 as D (6 bases). Material: CD4+ T cells sorted from blood, obtained at week 4, from a patient treated with tofacitinib. The DNA of the CDR3 is TGTGCCAGCAGTACCGGGACAACGAACACCGGGGAGCTGTTTTTT. Residues: CASSTGTTNTGELFF.